Listed below are T cell receptor beta chains from one sample, sequenced in a study of blood T cell repertoires in COVID-19. Profiling relied on immunoSEQ multiplex PCR, and the TCRdb table lists in-frame clones only, not all of them. The data hold hundreds of thousands of clones, with around 90% observed a single time. The sample consisted of peripheral blood. Receptors were obtained from a middle-aged woman who had recovered from COVID-19. Each CDR3 is given with its conserved first and last residue. A D gene is named only where the DNA matches it firmly. Part of the rows lack a size; the others show once, few, many or a class for expanded clones.

TRBD1	TRBV27	-	TRBJ1-1	CASSPEGQMNTEAFF	TGTGCCAGCAGTCCCGAGGGACAGATGAACACTGAAGCTTTCTTT
TRBD1	TRBV5-1	-	TRBJ1-2	CASLPGTDFHYGYTF	TGCGCCAGCCTCCCGGGGACAGACTTCCACTATGGCTACACCTTC
TRBD1	TRBV7-2	-	TRBJ1-6	CASSLARTGRSPLHF	TGTGCCAGCAGCTTAGCCCGGACAGGGCGTTCACCCCTCCACTTT
-	TRBV6-5	-	TRBJ2-7	CASSYRLEGGEQYF	TGTGCCAGCAGTTACCGGTTGGAGGGCGGCGAGCAGTACTTC
-	TRBV5-4	-	TRBJ2-7	CASSLGPNYEQYF	TGTGCCAGCAGCTTGGGGCCAAACTACGAGCAGTACTTC
TRBD1	TRBV6-5	-	TRBJ1-2	CASRGQGGRVSGYTF	TGTGCCAGCAGGGGACAGGGAGGGAGGGTTTCTGGCTACACCTTC
-	TRBV10-2	-	TRBJ2-2	CASEPFTGELFF	TGCGCCAGCGAGCCTTTCACCGGGGAGCTGTTTTTT
TRBD1	TRBV3-1/TRBV3-2	-	TRBJ1-1	CASSPQSGTGTGNTEAFF	TGTGCCAGCAGCCCCCAGTCCGGGACAGGGACTGGGAACACTGAAGCTTTCTTT
-	TRBV5-1	-	TRBJ1-6	CASSLGTENSPLHF	TGCGCCAGCAGCTTGGGGACAGAGAATTCACCCCTCCACTTT
TRBD1	TRBV7-3	-	TRBJ1-6	CASSPRPGTGAPLHF	TGTGCCAGCAGCCCCCGTCCCGGGACAGGGGCACCCCTCCACTTT
-	TRBV27	-	TRBJ1-6	CASRLAGDSPLHF	TGTGCCAGCAGGCTCGCGGGGGATTCACCCCTCCACTTT
-	TRBV20-1	once	TRBJ2-5	CSASLRGNQETQYF	TGCAGTGCTAGTCTTCGAGGAAACCAAGAGACCCAGTACTTC
-	TRBV7-9	-	TRBJ2-1	CASSLSESSYNEQFF	TGTGCCAGCAGCTTAAGCGAGAGCTCCTACAATGAGCAGTTCTTC
-	TRBV7-9	-	TRBJ2-5	CASSSRGSGETQYF	TGTGCCAGCAGCTCCAGGGGTAGCGGGGAGACCCAGTACTTC
TRBD1	TRBV29-1	-	TRBJ1-1	CSVSGTGGTEAFF	TGCAGCGTTTCCGGGACAGGGGGCACTGAAGCTTTCTTT
-	TRBV7-9	-	TRBJ1-6	CASSIRGGTAESPLHF	TGTGCCAGCAGCATCCGCGGGGGGACGGCGGAATCACCCCTCCACTTT
-	TRBV2	-	TRBJ1-6	CASRRPGDSPLHF	TGTGCCAGCAGACGACCGGGGGATTCACCCCTCCACTTT
TRBD1	TRBV19	few	TRBJ2-1	CATQRGGQGAREQFF	TGTGCCACCCAGCGGGGGGGACAGGGGGCTCGGGAGCAGTTCTTC
TRBD1	TRBV6-2/TRBV6-3	-	TRBJ1-5	CASSYPLGQGAYSNQPQHF	TGTGCCAGCAGTTACCCCCTCGGACAGGGGGCGTATAGCAATCAGCCCCAGCATTTT
-	TRBV5-1	-	TRBJ1-2	CASSPAANYGYTF	TGCGCCAGCAGCCCCGCGGCTAACTATGGCTACACCTTC